The 17 T cell receptor beta chains presented below share a single source sample, sequenced in a study of T cells in Graves' hyperthyroidism and ophthalmopathy. From RNA transcripts, TCR beta CDR3 regions were amplified. The study used the HTBI primer set for a first-round RT-PCR of the TCR CDR3. TCRdb used MiXCR to reprocess the multiplex PCR reads, holding one entry per CDR3 protein. This sample yields some 720,000 distinct CDR3 sequences, of which about 17% are seen a single time; under 9.5% belongs to the top ten. Sequenced: blood. The receptor set was obtained from a man aged 18-30 years with Graves' hyperthyroidism.

This clonotype was counted ten times or more. The chain recombines TRBV3-1 with TRBJ2-5; 8 bases agree with TRBD1. Germline loops: CDR1 LGHDT, CDR2 YNNKEL (reference sequence). The CDR3 runs to 15 residues. Trimming removed 3 bases from V and 4 bases from J; junction bases left unmatched: 7. The CDR3 DNA reads TGTGCCAGCAGCCATACCTCTGACAGGGGAGAGACCCAGTACTTC. Residues: CASSHTSDRGETQYF.

This clonotype appeared many times. This chain links TRBV6-2 or TRBV6-3 with TRBJ2-7, with D hard to call. There are 13 residues in the CDR3. The V end lost 2 bases, the J end lost 6 bases, and 11 bases lay between the germline ends. The germline gives CDR1 MNHEY, CDR2 SVGEGT. The CDR3 loop is CASSYGIRPEQYF. The CDR3 DNA reads TGTGCCAGCAGTTACGGCATTCGGCCCGAGCAGTACTTC.

This clonotype was seen more than once but under ten times. This chain links TRBV19 with TRBJ2-1, with D perhaps TRBD2 (7 bases). V lost 5 bases to trimming and J lost 14 bases, with 25 bases between them. Looked up from germline, CDR1 is LNHDA and CDR2 is SQIVND (reference sequence). This CDR3 has 15 amino acids. CDR3 in DNA: TGTGCCAGTAGTCCAGGGGCGGCCGGGCGGGAGTTGGAGTTCTTC. Its translation is CASSPGAAGRELEFF.

V and J are TRBV3-1 and TRBJ1-6; weak D call: TRBD1 (6 bases). V was cut by 1 base and J by 9 bases, with 16 bases left in between. CDR3 length equals 16 residues. Germline-derived CDR1 and CDR2 are LGHDT and YNNKEL (reference sequence). The CDR3 protein is CASSQGLGARSSPLHF. For the CDR3, the DNA is TGTGCCAGCAGCCAAGGTCTGGGGGCGCGTAGTTCACCCCTCCACTTT. The entire variable domain, with the rest obtained from reference TRBV3-1 and TRBJ1-6, is as follows: DTAVSQTPKYLVTQMGNDKSIKCEQNLGHDTMYWYKQDSKKFLKIMFSYNNKELIINETVPNRFSPKSPDKAHLNLHINSLELGDSAVYFCASSQGLGARSSPLHFGNGTRLTVT.

V is TRBV6-1 and J is TRBJ1-2, with TRBD1 identical over 9 bases. The CDR3 has 14 residues. Looked up from germline, CDR1 is MNHNS and CDR2 is SASEGT. V shed 6 bases, J shed 9 bases, and the junction held 11 bases outside the gene matches. The CDR3 here is CASSRDRGKGRYTF. The CDR3 DNA sequence: TGTGCCAGCAGCAGAGACAGGGGGAAAGGGCGCTACACCTTC.

This chain connects TRBV19 to TRBJ1-2; 8 bases align to TRBD1. V was pared by 3 bases and J by 8 bases, with 8 bases of the junction left unmatched. Germline CDR1 is LNHDA and CDR2 is SQIVND (reference sequence). The CDR3 extends over 14 amino acids. The CDR3 spells CASSIGPHRGGYTF. Here the CDR3 DNA reads TGTGCCAGTAGTATTGGGCCCCACAGGGGGGGCTACACCTTC.

This clonotype was counted only a few times. The chain has TRBV18 and TRBJ2-2; 9 nucleotides agree with TRBD1. The CDR3 consists of 15 residues. With 5 bases clipped from V and 4 bases from J, the junction kept 5 bases outside the gene matches. From germline, CDR1 is KGHSH and CDR2 LQKENI. The CDR3 bases are TGTGCCAGCTCAGCCGGGACAGGGATCACCGGGGAGCTGTTTTTT. Encoded protein: CASSAGTGITGELFF.

Only one count was recorded for this clonotype. J is TRBJ2-2 and V is TRBV19, with 9 positions matching TRBD2. The trim removed 9 bases at V and 8 bases at J, leaving 19 bases unmatched. In germline, CDR1 is LNHDA, CDR2 SQIVND (reference sequence). There are 17 residues in the CDR3. Written as DNA, the CDR3 is TGTGCCAGCATCCCATGGGGTAGCGGGAGAGAAGAAGGGGAGCTGTTTTTT. The encoded protein is CASIPWGSGREEGELFF.

The chain links TRBV5-1 to TRBJ2-5, with TRBD1 as a possible D gene (6 bases). Germline CDR1 is SGHRS and CDR2 is YFSETQ. The CDR3 length is 14 residues. With 0 bases removed from V and 4 bases from J, the gap between germline ends came to 10 bases. The CDR3 nucleotides read TGCGCCAGCAGCTTGGTGGCCAGGGGAGAGACCCAGTACTTC. It encodes CASSLVARGETQYF.

This clonotype was observed many times. This chain uses TRBV28 with TRBJ2-3; D is possibly TRBD2 (7 bases). V lost 5 bases and J lost 4, with 16 bases in between. The germline gives CDR1 MDHEN, CDR2 SYDVKM. The CDR3 is made up of 15 amino acids. The CDR3 DNA follows: TGTGCCAGCAGTCCCCCCGGCGGGGGCGCAGATACGCAGTATTTT. Amino acids: CASSPPGGGADTQYF.

In this sample, this clonotype turned up many times. The gene calls are TRBV11-2 and TRBJ1-5, with D perhaps matching TRBD1 (5 bases). There are 13 residues in the CDR3. The germline V gene has CDR1 SGHAT and CDR2 FQNNGV. V was trimmed by 6 bases and J by 4 bases, leaving 10 bases between them. The CDR3 nucleotides are TGTGCCAGCAGTGGGGGTACGAATCAGCCCCAGCATTTT. It is translated as CASSGGTNQPQHF.

This chain joins TRBV25-1 and TRBJ2-5, with 8 bases lining up with TRBD2. Trimming removed 3 bases from V and 1 base from J; junction bases left unmatched: 4. Per germline, CDR1 MGHDK and CDR2 SYGVNS. The CDR3 runs 15 residues. The CDR3 nucleotides are TGTGCCAGCAGTGACACTAGCGGAGTCCAAGAGACCCAGTACTTC. The encoded protein is CASSDTSGVQETQYF.

V usage is TRBV20-1 and J usage is TRBJ2-7, with D perhaps matching TRBD2 (5 bases). Germline assignment: CDR1 DFQATT and CDR2 SNEGSKA (reference sequence). V was trimmed by 1 base and J by 2 bases, leaving 12 bases between them. This CDR3 is 14 amino acids long. DNA of the CDR3: TGCAGTGCTAGAGTATGGGAGAAGACCTACGAGCAGTACTTC. Protein product: CSARVWEKTYEQYF.

This clonotype was seen more than once but under ten times. The chain carries TRBV12-3 or TRBV12-4 and TRBJ1-1; D perhaps matches TRBD1 (5 bases). The CDR3 is 16 amino acids. V lost 5 bases and J lost 0, with 16 bases in between. DNA of the CDR3: TGTGCCAGCAGTATTCGGCCGGGGCCTATGAACACTGAAGCTTTCTTT. This codes for CASSIRPGPMNTEAFF.

The chain is built from TRBV6-1 and TRBJ1-3; D is undetermined. Germline CDR1 reads MNHNS; CDR2 reads SASEGT. This CDR3 comprises 17 residues. V lost 1 base and J 2 bases, leaving 15 bases between the germline ends. CDR3 residues: CASSEEGTGSAGNTIYF. The CDR3 DNA follows: TGTGCCAGCAGTGAAGAGGGTACTGGTAGCGCTGGAAACACCATATATTTT.

The chain has TRBV2 and TRBJ1-1; 7 bases agree with TRBD1. V shed 4 bases, J shed 6 bases, and the junction held 8 bases outside the gene matches. This CDR3 region has 14 residues. Looked up from germline, CDR1 is SNHLY and CDR2 is FYNNEI. The DNA of the CDR3 is TGTGCCAGCAGTGCTCGACAGGGTGGATCTGAAGCTTTCTTT. Its protein is CASSARQGGSEAFF.

This clonotype was found many times. J is TRBJ2-7 and V is TRBV6-1; D unresolved. CDR3 length equals 13 residues. Germline V gene data show CDR1 as MNHNS and CDR2 as SASEGT. Trimming pared 9 bases from V and 1 base from J, leaving 13 bases between. CDR3 residues: CASRLLQSYEQYF. The DNA for the CDR3 is TGTGCCAGTAGACTGCTACAATCCTACGAGCAGTACTTC.